The clone carrying this TCR beta chain was detected only once. This CDR3 has 15 amino acids. V shed 2 bases and J shed 0 bases, with 9 bases lying between them. The germline gives CDR1 SGHRS, CDR2 YFSETQ. These data come from a study of blood T cell repertoires in COVID-19. Turning to the study itself: Samples taken during acute and convalescent COVID-19 were collected in the United States, Italy and Spain. PBMCs, B-cell-depleted T cells, or T cells provided the cDNA or gDNA that made up the material.

Per the study methods: Counts of nucleated cells, estimated from reference gene primer amplification, were obtained. Clones were read by immunoSEQ multiplex PCR, and TCRdb kept only the in-frame ones, dropping some. D and trimming come from the DNA, and the V and J calls and clone size come from that table. The sample has about 140,000 clones, around 88% seen once. This chain joins TRBV5-1 and TRBJ1-3; tentative D call: TRBD1 (6 bases). The specimen sequenced was peripheral blood. This receptor was identified in an older woman with acute or convalescent COVID-19. CDR3 in amino acids: CASSLTGISGNTIYF. In nucleotides, the CDR3 is TGCGCCAGCAGCTTAACAGGGATCTCTGGAAACACCATATATTTT.